The 15 T cell receptor beta chains in this list originate from one sample, sequenced in a study of blood T cells in healthy people across ages. A J-beta primer mix and a sample-barcoded 5' primer were used in a second PCR of about 7 to 12 cycles. Each CDR3 protein gets one entry after TCRdb re-called the 5' RACE reads with MiXCR. This sample has about 700,000 distinct CDR3 sequences, with approximately 29% found just once. Sequences were obtained from blood. The receptors shown here come from a woman older than 75 in good health.

This clonotype was recorded many times. V gene TRBV20-1 combines with J gene TRBJ1-4, with D possibly matching TRBD1 (5 bases). This CDR3 spans 13 amino acids. The germline CDR1 and CDR2 sequences are DFQATT and SNEGSKA (reference sequence). V lost 6 bases and J 6 bases, leaving 14 bases between the germline ends. The CDR3 reads CSAPGRADEKLFF. CDR3 nucleotide sequence: TGCAGTGCCCCAGGCAGGGCGGATGAAAAACTGTTTTTT.

With respect to this clonotype: A clone one base away is much larger, so this may be a read error. J is TRBJ2-4 and V is TRBV6-1; D might be TRBD1 (5 bases). TRBJ2-5 matches the DNA end more closely, so the J call is doubtful. CDR3 length equals 15 residues. Germline CDR1 MNHNS, CDR2 SASEGT. The CDR3 here is CASSEEGNSARTQYF. In DNA, the CDR3 is TGTGCCAGCAGTGAAGAGGGGAACTCGGCCAGGACCCAGTACTTC.

Note on this clonotype: This sequence may be a read error, since a much larger clone differs from it by one base. The rearrangement uses TRBV7-6 and TRBJ2-1, with TRBD2 identical over 8 bases. TRBJ2-7 explains the end of the DNA better; the J call may be wrong. Germline V lookup: CDR1 SGHVS, CDR2 FNYEAQ. This CDR3 contains 16 residues. DNA of the CDR3: TGTGCCAGCAGCTTAGCTCCAGCGGGGGCCTACAATGAGCAGTACTTC. It codes for CASSLAPAGAYNEQYF.

In this sample, this clonotype turned up a few times. The junction differs from germline at one of its ends, possibly a read error. This chain joins TRBV18 and TRBJ2-3; perhaps TRBD2 as D (6 bases). Germline assignment: CDR1 KGHSH and CDR2 LQKENI. CDR3 length: 15 residues. The CDR3 loop reads CASSPPGGFTDTRYF. The CDR3 DNA follows: TGTGCCAGCTCACCACCTGGGGGGTTCACAGATACGCGGTATTTT.

This clonotype was found once. The CDR3, as DNA: TGTGCCAGCGGCCTGAGAGGACTCCGCTCTGGGGCCAACGTCCTGACTTTC. Encoded protein: CASGLRGLRSGANVLTF. V and J are TRBV28 and TRBJ2-6, with D maybe TRBD2 (5 bases). Germline V gives CDR1 MDHEN, CDR2 SYDVKM. This CDR3 spans 17 amino acids. V was shortened by 8 bases and J by 0 bases, with 17 bases between the two germline ends.

The table lists this clonotype with many counts. This chain links TRBV7-2 with TRBJ2-3; TRBD2 matches at 11 bases. This CDR3 region has 18 residues. The J segment lost 2 bases and the V segment lost 3 bases, leaving 10 bases of the junction unmatched. CDR1 is SGHTA and CDR2 is FQGNSA in the germline V gene. The CDR3 spells CASSFLKASGGSTDTQYF. The DNA of the CDR3 is TGTGCCAGCAGCTTTCTTAAGGCTAGCGGGGGGTCCACAGATACGCAGTATTTT.

The chain links TRBV28 to TRBJ2-5, with 8 nucleotides matching TRBD1. The CDR3 contains 12 residues. Trimming removed 8 bases from V and 5 bases from J; junction bases left unmatched: 4. Germline V gene data show CDR1 as MDHEN and CDR2 as SYDVKM. The CDR3 loop is CASYRGRETQYF. In nucleotides, the CDR3 is TGTGCCAGCTACAGGGGGAGGGAGACCCAGTACTTC.

This clonotype was seen repeatedly, ten times or more. The J gene is TRBJ2-7, the V gene TRBV20-1; the D gene is possibly TRBD2 (6 bases). The V gene lost 0 bases and the J gene lost 1 base, with 13 bases spanning the gap. CDR1 and CDR2 from the germline V gene are DFQATT and SNEGSKA (reference sequence). The length of the CDR3 is 15 residues. The CDR3 DNA reads as TGCAGTGCTAGAGATCTCGCGGGAACTTCCTACGAGCAGTACTTC. Translating gives CSARDLAGTSYEQYF.

As regards this clonotype: One base away lies a much larger clone, so this may be a sequencing read error. The chain couples TRBV6-6 to TRBJ2-1; D tentatively reads TRBD1 or TRBD2 (7 bases each). The J call may be wrong; the DNA end is better matched by TRBJ2-7. This CDR3 contains 13 residues. Germline assignment: CDR1 MNHNY and CDR2 SVGAGI (reference sequence). The CDR3 DNA reads as TGTGCCAGCACCAGGGGGGGATACAATGAGCAGTACTTC. The encoded protein is CASTRGGYNEQYF.

In its sample, this clonotype was seen many times. CDR3 sequence (DNA): TGCAGTGCCCCCCGGGACAGCTACAATGAGCAGTTCTTC. Amino acid sequence: CSAPRDSYNEQFF. V and J are TRBV20-1 and TRBJ2-1; 7 positions match TRBD1. From germline, CDR1 is DFQATT and CDR2 SNEGSKA (reference sequence). The CDR3 contains 13 residues. The J segment lost 3 bases and the V segment lost 6 bases, leaving 5 bases of the junction unmatched.

This clonotype was recorded at least ten times. The rearrangement links TRBV7-8 to TRBJ2-3; TRBD2 agrees at 9 bases. V trimming: 2 bases; J trimming: 2 bases; junction bases outside the gene matches: 5. The length of the CDR3 is 16 residues. Germline CDR1 reads SGHVS; CDR2 reads FQNEAQ. Written as DNA, the CDR3 is TGTGCCAGCAGCTTACTACTAGCGGGTAACACAGATACGCAGTATTTT. Encoded protein: CASSLLLAGNTDTQYF. The full variable domain, with the rest looked up from reference TRBV7-8 and TRBJ2-3, is GAGVSQSPRYKVAKRGQDVALRCDPISGHVSLFWYQQALGQGPEFLTYFQNEAQLDKSGLPSDRFFAERPEGSVSTLKIQRTQQEDSAVYLCASSLLLAGNTDTQYFGPGTRLTVL.

Remarks on this clonotype: A much more abundant neighbour one base away suggests this may be a read error. No conserved phenylalanine or tryptophan is present at the end of the CDR3, so a read error is the likely explanation. The chain recombines TRBV12-3 or TRBV12-4 with TRBJ2-3; D gene unclear. V gave up 4 bases and J gave up 4 bases, with 6 bases separating them. The CDR3 is 12 residues long. DNA for the CDR3: TGTGCCAGCAGTTCTGGACCAGATACGCAGTATTCT. Translated, it gives CASSSGPDTQYS.

This clonotype was recorded many times. The V and J genes are TRBV7-8 and TRBJ2-7, with D perhaps matching TRBD1 or TRBD2 (5 bases each). V shed 0 bases and J shed 0 bases, with 21 bases lying between them. The CDR3 runs to 19 residues. The germline V gene has CDR1 SGHVS and CDR2 FQNEAQ. In DNA form, the CDR3 reads TGTGCCAGCAGCTTAGCGTCGGGACGGACCTTAATAAGCTCCTACGAGCAGTACTTC. Its translation is CASSLASGRTLISSYEQYF.

This clonotype occurred a few times. The chain uses TRBV12-3 or TRBV12-4 and TRBJ2-5; TRBD2 matches 7 bases. V shed 6 bases, J shed 6 bases, and the junction held 13 bases outside the gene matches. This CDR3 region has 15 residues. Here the CDR3 reads CASRARKRGRQTQYF. The CDR3 DNA follows: TGTGCCAGCAGGGCTCGAAAGCGGGGTAGGCAGACCCAGTACTTC.

On this clonotype itself: With a much larger clone just one base away, this may be a read error. This chain links TRBV5-1 with TRBJ2-5, with D perhaps given as TRBD1 or TRBD2 (5 bases each). Matching the DNA end better, TRBJ2-1 makes the J call doubtful. The CDR3 has 15 amino acids. Germline values: CDR1 SGHRS, CDR2 YFSETQ. Written as DNA, the CDR3 is TGCGCCAGCAGCAGGACGGGACGGACAAAAGAGACCCAGTTCTTC. Encoded protein: CASSRTGRTKETQFF.